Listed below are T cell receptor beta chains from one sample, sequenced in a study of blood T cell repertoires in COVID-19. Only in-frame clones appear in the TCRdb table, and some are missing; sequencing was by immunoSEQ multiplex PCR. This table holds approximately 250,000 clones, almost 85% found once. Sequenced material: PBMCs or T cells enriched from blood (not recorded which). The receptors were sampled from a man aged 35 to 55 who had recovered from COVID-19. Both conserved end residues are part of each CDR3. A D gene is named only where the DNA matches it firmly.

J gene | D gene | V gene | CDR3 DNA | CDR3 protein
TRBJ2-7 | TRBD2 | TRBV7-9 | TGTGCCAGCTCTGCGGGAGTGGGCGAGCAGTACTTC | CASSAGVGEQYF
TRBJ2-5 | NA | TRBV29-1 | TGCAGCGCCACACAGGGTGTAGAGACCCAGTACTTC | CSATQGVETQYF
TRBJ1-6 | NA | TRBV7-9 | TGTGCCAGCAGCCCCCTTGAGGGTCAGGCCTGGAAACCCCTCCACTTT | CASSPLEGQAWKPLHF
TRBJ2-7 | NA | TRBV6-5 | TGTGCCAGCAGTCGGGCGGGGAACGAGCAGTACTTC | CASSRAGNEQYF
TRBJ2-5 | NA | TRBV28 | TGTGCCAGCAGTTTATCGGAGACCCAGTACTTC | CASSLSETQYF
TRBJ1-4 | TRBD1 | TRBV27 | TGTGCCAGCAGAGACAGGGGAAGTGATGAAAAACTGTTTTTT | CASRDRGSDEKLFF
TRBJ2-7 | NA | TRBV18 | TGTGCCAGCTCATCTCAGAGGTTATCCTACGAGCAGTACTTC | CASSSQRLSYEQYF
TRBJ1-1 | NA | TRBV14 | TGTGCCAGCAGCCAAGATCTAACCAGGGCGAACACTGAAGCTTTCTTT | CASSQDLTRANTEAFF
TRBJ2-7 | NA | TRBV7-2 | TGTGCCAGCAGCTTAGGGGCCTTCACAGAGCAGTACTTC | CASSLGAFTEQYF
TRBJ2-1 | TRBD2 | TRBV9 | TGTGCCAGCAGCGTCGGAGCGGGAGATTACAATGAGCAGTTCTTC | CASSVGAGDYNEQFF
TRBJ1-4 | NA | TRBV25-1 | TGTGCCAGCACTGAGGGGCCAAATGAAAAACTGTTTTTT | CASTEGPNEKLFF
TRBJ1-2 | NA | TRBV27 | TGTGCCAGCAGGTCTACAGGGTGGGCCTATGGCTACACCTTC | CASRSTGWAYGYTF
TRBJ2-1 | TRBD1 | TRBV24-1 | TGTGCCACCAGTGAGTTACACAGGGGAGTACCCTACAATGAGCAGTTCTTC | CATSELHRGVPYNEQFF
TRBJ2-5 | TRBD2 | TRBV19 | TGTGCCAGTAGTACGACTAGCGGGAGTTCGGAGACCCAGTACTTC | CASSTTSGSSETQYF
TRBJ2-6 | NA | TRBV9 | TGTGCCAGCAGCGTGCTAACAGGGCACTCTGGGGCCAACGTCCTGACTTTC | CASSVLTGHSGANVLTF
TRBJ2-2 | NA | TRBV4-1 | TGCGCCAGCAGCCAAGTTCACGGGACCGGGGAGCTGTTTTTT | CASSQVHGTGELFF
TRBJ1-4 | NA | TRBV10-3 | TGTGCCATCAGTGAGTCCCAGGTTAATGAAAAACTGTTTTTT | CAISESQVNEKLFF
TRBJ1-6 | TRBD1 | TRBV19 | TGTGCCAGTAGTATCCCGGGACAGGATAATTCACCCCTCCACTTT | CASSIPGQDNSPLHF
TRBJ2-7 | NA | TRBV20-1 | TGCAGTGCTCTTGCGGTCTACGAGCAGTACTTC | CSALAVYEQYF
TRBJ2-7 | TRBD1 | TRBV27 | TGTGCCAGCAGTTCCCGACAGGGGGCCTACGAGCAGTACTTC | CASSSRQGAYEQYF
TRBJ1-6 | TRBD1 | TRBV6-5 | TGTGCCAGCAGTTACTCGGCAGGGGGAGTTAATTCACCCCTCCACTTT | CASSYSAGGVNSPLHF
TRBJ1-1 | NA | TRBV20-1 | TGCAGTGCTAGAGGTGGGAGGGAAGCTTTCTTT | CSARGGREAFF
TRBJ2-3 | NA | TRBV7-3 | TGTGCCAGCAGCTTACTCTCTACGGATACGCAGTATTTT | CASSLLSTDTQYF
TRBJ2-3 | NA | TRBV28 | TGTGCCAGCTCGGACTACTCAGATACGCAGTATTTT | CASSDYSDTQYF
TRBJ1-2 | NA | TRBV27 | TGTGCCAGCAGTTTACGGTACGGGACACCGGTCTATGGCTACACCTTC | CASSLRYGTPVYGYTF